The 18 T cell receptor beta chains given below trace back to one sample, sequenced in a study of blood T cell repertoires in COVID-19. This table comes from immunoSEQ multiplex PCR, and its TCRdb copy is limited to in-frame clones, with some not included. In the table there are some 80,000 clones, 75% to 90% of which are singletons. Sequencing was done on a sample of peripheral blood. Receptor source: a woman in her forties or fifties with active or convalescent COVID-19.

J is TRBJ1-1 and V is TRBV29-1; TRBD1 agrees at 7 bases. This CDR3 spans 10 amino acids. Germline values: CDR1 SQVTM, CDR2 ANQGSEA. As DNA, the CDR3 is TGCAGTGCAGGGACAGATGAAGCTTTCTTT. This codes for CSAGTDEAFF.

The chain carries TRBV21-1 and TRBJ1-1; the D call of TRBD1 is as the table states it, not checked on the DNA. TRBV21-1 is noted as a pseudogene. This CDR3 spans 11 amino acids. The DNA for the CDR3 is TGTGCCAGCAGCAAAGGACAAAAAACTTTCTTT. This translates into CASSKGQKTFF.

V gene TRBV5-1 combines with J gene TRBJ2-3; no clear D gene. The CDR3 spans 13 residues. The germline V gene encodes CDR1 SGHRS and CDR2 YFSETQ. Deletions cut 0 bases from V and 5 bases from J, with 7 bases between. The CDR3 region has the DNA TGCGCCAGCAGCTTGGGCCGAGGAGATACGCAGTATTTT. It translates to CASSLGRGDTQYF.

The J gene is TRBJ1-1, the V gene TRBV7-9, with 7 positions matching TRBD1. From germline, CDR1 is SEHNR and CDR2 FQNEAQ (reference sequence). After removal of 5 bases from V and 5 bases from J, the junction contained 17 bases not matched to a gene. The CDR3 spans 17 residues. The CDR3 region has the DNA TGTGCCAGCAGCATTAACCCCGCCAGGGGGGTTCGTACTGAAGCTTTCTTT. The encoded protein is CASSINPARGVRTEAFF.

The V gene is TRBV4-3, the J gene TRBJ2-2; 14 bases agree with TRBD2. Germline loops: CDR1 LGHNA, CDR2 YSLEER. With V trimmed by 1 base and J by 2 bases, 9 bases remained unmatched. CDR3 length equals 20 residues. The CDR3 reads CASSQAARLAGGSNTGELFF. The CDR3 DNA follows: TGCGCCAGCAGCCAAGCGGCCCGACTAGCGGGGGGGTCTAACACCGGGGAGCTGTTTTTT.

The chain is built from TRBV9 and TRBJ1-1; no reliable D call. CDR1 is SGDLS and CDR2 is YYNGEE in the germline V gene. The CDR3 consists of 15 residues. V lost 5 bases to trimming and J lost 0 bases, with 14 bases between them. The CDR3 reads CASSGLGQVNTEAFF. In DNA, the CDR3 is TGTGCCAGCAGTGGCTTGGGCCAGGTGAACACTGAAGCTTTCTTT.

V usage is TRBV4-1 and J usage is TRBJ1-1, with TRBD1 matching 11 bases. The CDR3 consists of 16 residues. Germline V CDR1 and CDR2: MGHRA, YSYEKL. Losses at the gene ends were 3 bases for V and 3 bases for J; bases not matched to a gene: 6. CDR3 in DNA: TGCGCCAGCAGCCAGGGACAGGGGGTTGCCGACACTGAAGCTTTCTTT. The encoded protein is CASSQGQGVADTEAFF.

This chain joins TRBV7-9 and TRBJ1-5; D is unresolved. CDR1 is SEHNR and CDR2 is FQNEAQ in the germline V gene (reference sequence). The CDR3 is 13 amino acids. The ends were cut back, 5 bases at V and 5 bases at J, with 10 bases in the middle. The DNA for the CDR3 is TGTGCCAGCAGCCGCCGCCTAGATCAGCCCCAGCATTTT. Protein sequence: CASSRRLDQPQHF.

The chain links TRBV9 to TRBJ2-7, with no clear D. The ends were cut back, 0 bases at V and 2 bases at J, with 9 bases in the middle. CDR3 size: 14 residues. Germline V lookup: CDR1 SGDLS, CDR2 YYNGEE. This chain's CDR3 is CASSVATDTYEQYF. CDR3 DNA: TGTGCCAGCAGCGTAGCTACAGATACCTACGAGCAGTACTTC.

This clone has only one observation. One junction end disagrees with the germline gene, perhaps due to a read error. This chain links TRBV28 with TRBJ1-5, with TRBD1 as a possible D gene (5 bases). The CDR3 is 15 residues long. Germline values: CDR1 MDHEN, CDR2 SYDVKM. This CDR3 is CASSRQRVRYHPQHF. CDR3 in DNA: TGTGCCAGCAGTCGACAGAGAGTCCGATATCACCCCCAGCATTTT.

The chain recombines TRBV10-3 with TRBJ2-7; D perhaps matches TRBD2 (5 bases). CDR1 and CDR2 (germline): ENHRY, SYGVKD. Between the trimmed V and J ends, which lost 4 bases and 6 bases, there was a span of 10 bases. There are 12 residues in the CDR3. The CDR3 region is CAISGLGSEQYF. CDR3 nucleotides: TGTGCCATCAGTGGCCTAGGGAGCGAGCAGTACTTC.

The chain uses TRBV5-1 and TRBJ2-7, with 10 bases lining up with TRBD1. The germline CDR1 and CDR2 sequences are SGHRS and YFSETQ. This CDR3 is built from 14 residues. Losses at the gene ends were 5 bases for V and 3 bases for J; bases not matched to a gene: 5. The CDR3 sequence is CASRDWTGGYEQYF. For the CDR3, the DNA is TGCGCCAGCAGAGATTGGACAGGGGGCTACGAGCAGTACTTC.

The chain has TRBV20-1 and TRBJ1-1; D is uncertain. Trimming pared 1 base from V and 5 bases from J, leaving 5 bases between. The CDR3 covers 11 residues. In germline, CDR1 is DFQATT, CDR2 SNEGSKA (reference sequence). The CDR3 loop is CSARGHTEAFF. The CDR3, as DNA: TGCAGTGCTAGAGGGCATACTGAAGCTTTCTTT.

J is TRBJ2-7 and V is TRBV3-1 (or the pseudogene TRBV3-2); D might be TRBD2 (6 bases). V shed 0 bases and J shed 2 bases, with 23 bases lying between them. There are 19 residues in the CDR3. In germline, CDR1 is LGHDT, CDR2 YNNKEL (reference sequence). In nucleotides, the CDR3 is TGTGCCAGCAGCCAAGACAGAATCTTGGGGAGGTCATCAGCCTACGAGCAGTACTTC. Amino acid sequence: CASSQDRILGRSSAYEQYF.

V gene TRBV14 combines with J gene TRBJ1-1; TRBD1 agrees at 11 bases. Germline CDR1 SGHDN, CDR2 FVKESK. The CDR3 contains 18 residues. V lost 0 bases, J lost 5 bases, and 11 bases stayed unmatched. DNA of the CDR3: TGTGCCAGCAGCCAAGAATTTTGGCTCGGGACAGGGGGTACTGAAGCTTTCTTT. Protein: CASSQEFWLGTGGTEAFF.

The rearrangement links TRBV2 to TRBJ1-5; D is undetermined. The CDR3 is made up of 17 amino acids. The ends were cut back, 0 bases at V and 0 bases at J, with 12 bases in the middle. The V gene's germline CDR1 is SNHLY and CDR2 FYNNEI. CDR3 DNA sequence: TGTGCCAGCAGTGAAGCTGAGTGGGCAGGTAGCAATCAGCCCCAGCATTTT. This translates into CASSEAEWAGSNQPQHF.

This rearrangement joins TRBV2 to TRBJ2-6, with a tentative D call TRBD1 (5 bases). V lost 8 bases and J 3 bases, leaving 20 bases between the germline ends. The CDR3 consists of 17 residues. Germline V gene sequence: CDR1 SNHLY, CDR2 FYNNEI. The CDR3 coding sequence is TGTGCCAGCGCCGGAGACAGCCCCACCTTTGGGGCCAACGTCCTGACTTTC. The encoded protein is CASAGDSPTFGANVLTF. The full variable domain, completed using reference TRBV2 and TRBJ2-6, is EPEVTQTPSHQVTQMGQEVILRCVPISNHLYFYWYRQILGQKVEFLVSFYNNEISEKSEIFDDQFSVERPDGSNFTLKIRSTKLEDSAMYFCASAGDSPTFGANVLTFGAGSRLTVL.

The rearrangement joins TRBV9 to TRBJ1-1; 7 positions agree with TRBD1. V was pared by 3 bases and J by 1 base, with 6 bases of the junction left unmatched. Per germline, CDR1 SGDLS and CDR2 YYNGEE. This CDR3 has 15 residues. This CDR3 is CASSALGTANTEAFF. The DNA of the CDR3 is TGTGCCAGCAGCGCGCTAGGGACAGCGAACACTGAAGCTTTCTTT.